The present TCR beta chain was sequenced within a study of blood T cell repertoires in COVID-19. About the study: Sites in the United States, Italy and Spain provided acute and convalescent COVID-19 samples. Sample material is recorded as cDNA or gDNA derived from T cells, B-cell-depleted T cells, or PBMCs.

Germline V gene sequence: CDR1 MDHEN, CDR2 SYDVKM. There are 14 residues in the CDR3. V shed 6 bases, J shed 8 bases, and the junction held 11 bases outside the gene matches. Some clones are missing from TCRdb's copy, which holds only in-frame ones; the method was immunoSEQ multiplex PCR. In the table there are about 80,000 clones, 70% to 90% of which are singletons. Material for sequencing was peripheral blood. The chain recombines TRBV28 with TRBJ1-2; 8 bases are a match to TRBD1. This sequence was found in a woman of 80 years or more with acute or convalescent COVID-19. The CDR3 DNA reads TGTGCCAGCAGCCTACAGGGGGAGGGAAAAGGCTACACCTTC. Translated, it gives CASSLQGEGKGYTF.